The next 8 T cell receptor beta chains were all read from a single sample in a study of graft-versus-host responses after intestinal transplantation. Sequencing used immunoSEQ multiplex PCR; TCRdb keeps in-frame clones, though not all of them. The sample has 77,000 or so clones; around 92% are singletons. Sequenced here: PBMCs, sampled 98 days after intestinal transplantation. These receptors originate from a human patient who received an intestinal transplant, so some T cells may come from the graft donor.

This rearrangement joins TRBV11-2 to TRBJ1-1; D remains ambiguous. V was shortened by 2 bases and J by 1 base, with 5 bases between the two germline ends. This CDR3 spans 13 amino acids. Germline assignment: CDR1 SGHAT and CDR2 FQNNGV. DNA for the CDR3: TGTGCCAGCAGCTTAATGCCGAACACTGAAGCTTTCTTT. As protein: CASSLMPNTEAFF. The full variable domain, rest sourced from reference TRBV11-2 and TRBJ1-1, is EAGVAQSPRYKIIEKRQSVAFWCNPISGHATLYWYQQILGQGPKLLIQFQNNGVVDDSQLPKDRFSAERLKGVDSTLKIQPAKLEDSAVYLCASSLMPNTEAFFGQGTRLTVV.

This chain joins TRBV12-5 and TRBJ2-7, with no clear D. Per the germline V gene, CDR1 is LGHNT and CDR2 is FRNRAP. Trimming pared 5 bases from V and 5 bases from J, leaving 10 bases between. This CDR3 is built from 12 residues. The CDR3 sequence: CASGPSLDEQYF. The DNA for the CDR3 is TGTGCTAGTGGTCCTTCATTAGACGAGCAGTACTTC.

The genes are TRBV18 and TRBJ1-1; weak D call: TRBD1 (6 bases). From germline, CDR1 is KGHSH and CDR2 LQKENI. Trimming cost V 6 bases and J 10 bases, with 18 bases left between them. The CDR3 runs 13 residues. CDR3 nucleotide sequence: TGTGCCAGCTCCCAGGGGACTACAGCCGGAGCTTTCTTT. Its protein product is CASSQGTTAGAFF.

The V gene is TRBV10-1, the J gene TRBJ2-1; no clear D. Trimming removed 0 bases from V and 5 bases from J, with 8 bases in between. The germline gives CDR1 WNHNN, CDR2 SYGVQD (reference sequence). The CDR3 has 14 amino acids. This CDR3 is CASSESPSDNEQFF. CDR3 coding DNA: TGCGCCAGCAGTGAGTCGCCTTCCGACAATGAGCAGTTCTTC.

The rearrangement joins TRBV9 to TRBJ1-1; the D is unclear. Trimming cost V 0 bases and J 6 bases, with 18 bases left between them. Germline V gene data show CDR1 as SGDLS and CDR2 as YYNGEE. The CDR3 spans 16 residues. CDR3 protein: CASSVEERQSVAEAFF. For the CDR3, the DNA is TGTGCCAGCAGCGTAGAAGAACGGCAGAGCGTGGCTGAAGCTTTCTTT. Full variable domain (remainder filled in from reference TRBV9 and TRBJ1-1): DSGVTQTPKHLITATGQRVTLRCSPRSGDLSVYWYQQSLDQGLQFLIQYYNGEERAKGNILERFSAQQFPDLHSELNLSSLELGDSALYFCASSVEERQSVAEAFFGQGTRLTVV.

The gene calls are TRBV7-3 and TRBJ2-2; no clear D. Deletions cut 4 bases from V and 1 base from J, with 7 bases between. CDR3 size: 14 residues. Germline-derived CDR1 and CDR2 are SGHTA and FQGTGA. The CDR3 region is CASSSDLNTGELFF. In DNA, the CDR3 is TGTGCCAGCAGCTCCGACCTGAACACCGGGGAGCTGTTTTTT.

DNA for the CDR3: TGCGCCAGCAGCCAAGCGGAAGGGGTAAACTATGGCTACACCTTC. Translated, it gives CASSQAEGVNYGYTF. This chain connects TRBV4-1 to TRBJ1-2; D might be TRBD1 (5 bases). Germline assignment: CDR1 MGHRA and CDR2 YSYEKL. The CDR3 is 15 amino acids. With 1 base removed from V and 2 bases from J, the gap between germline ends came to 11 bases.

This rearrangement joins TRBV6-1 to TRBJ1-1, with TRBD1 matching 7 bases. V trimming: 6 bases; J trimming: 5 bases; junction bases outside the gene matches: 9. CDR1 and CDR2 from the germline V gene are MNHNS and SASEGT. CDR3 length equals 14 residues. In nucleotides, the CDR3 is TGTGCCAGCAGGAGCCAGGGGGGGCGGACTGAAGCTTTCTTT. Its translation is CASRSQGGRTEAFF.